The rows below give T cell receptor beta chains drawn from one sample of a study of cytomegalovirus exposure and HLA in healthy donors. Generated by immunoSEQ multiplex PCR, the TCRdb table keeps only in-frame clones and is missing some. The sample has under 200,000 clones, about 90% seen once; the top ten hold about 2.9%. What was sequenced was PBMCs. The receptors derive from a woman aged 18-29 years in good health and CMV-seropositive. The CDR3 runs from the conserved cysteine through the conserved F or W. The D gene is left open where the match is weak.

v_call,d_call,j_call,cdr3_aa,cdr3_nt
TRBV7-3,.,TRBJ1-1,CASSFDRNTETFF,TGTGCCAGCAGCTTTGACAGGAACACTGAGACTTTCTTT
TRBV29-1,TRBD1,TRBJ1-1,CSVLGQSMNTEAFF,TGCAGCGTTCTGGGACAGAGCATGAACACTGAAGCTTTCTTT
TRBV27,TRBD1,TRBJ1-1,CASSQGQGVTEAFF,TGTGCCAGCAGTCAGGGACAGGGGGTAACTGAAGCTTTCTTT
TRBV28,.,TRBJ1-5,CASNTRRLQGFNQPQHF,TGTGCCAGCAATACCCGCAGATTACAGGGATTCAATCAGCCCCAGCATTTT
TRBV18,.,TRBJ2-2,CASSPRTGSGTGELFF,TGTGCCAGCTCACCACGAACCGGGAGCGGCACCGGGGAGCTGTTTTTT
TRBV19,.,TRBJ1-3,CASSIWASGNTIYF,TGTGCCAGTAGTATATGGGCCTCTGGAAACACCATATATTTT
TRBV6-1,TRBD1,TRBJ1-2,CASRDRVNYGYTF,TGTGCCAGTCGGGACAGGGTGAACTATGGCTACACCTTC
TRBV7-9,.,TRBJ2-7,CASSGDWEASYEQYF,TGTGCCAGCAGCGGGGACTGGGAGGCCTCCTACGAGCAGTACTTC
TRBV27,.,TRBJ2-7,CASSNRGTIRYEQYF,TGTGCCAGCAGTAACAGGGGGACTATCCGCTACGAGCAGTACTTC
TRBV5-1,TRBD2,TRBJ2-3,CASSLGTSGGADTQYF,TGCGCCAGCAGCTTGGGTACTAGCGGGGGAGCAGATACGCAGTATTTT
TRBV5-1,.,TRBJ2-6,CASSLSFRQGTRSGANVLTF,TGCGCCAGCAGCTTGTCGTTTCGTCAGGGAACGAGGTCTGGGGCCAACGTCCTGACTTTC
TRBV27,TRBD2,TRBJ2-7,CASGAGGRVEQYF,TGTGCCAGTGGGGCGGGAGGGCGGGTAGAGCAGTACTTC
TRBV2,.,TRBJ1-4,CASSEALLTSGTYEKLFF,TGTGCCAGCAGTGAAGCGCTTCTCACTTCCGGGACATATGAAAAACTGTTTTTT
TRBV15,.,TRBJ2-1,CATNSYNEQFF,TGTGCCACCAATTCATACAATGAGCAGTTCTTC
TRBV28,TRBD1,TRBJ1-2,CASKAGGVYGYTF,TGTGCCAGCAAGGCAGGGGGCGTCTATGGCTACACCTTC
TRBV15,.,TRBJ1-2,CATSRDRGAYGYTF,TGTGCCACCAGCAGAGACAGGGGTGCTTATGGCTACACCTTC
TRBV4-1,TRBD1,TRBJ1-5,CASSGQGSNQPQHF,TGCGCCAGCAGTGGACAGGGTAGCAATCAGCCCCAGCATTTT
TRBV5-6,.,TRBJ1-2,CASSLVRDYGYTF,TGTGCCAGCAGCTTGGTCAGGGACTATGGCTACACCTTC
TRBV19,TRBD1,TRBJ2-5,CASSTSGGKETQYF,TGTGCCAGTAGTACTTCAGGGGGCAAGGAGACCCAGTACTTC
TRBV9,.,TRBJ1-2,CASSAAGTHPDVYF,TGTGCCAGCAGCGCAGCCGGGACTCACCCCGACGTCTACTTC
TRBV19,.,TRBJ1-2,CASSILARGYGYTF,TGTGCCAGTAGTATTTTAGCCAGAGGCTATGGCTACACCTTC
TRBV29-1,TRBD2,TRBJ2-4,CSAWGTSGTNIQYF,TGCAGCGCCTGGGGGACTAGCGGGACCAACATTCAGTACTTC
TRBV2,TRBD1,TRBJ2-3,CASSGPDRASTDTQYF,TGTGCCAGCAGCGGCCCGGACAGGGCAAGCACAGATACGCAGTATTTT